The rows below give T cell receptor beta chains drawn from one sample of a study of blood T cell repertoires in COVID-19. This table comes from immunoSEQ multiplex PCR, and its TCRdb copy is limited to in-frame clones, with some not included. The sample holds 84,000 or so clones, around 80% seen once. The sequenced material came from peripheral blood. The source is a man aged 60 to 69 with COVID-19, enrolled during active disease. The conserved cysteine and the conserved F or W are not part of the CDR3 here. The order of the fields is V gene, CDR3 protein.

TRBV6-5 | ASRLEGGRANVLT
TRBV7-9 | ASSGAGQGADKNYGYT
TRBV5-1 | ASSSGPSSYNEQF
TRBV6-1 | ASSGDPRDREGWAKNIQY
TRBV5-1 | ASSGGHRTDTQY
TRBV7-2 | ASSLARGLAGAVGDTQY
TRBV2 | ATTTGVQDEQF
TRBV7-8 | ASSPPTGSNQPQH
TRBV7-2 | ASSRGRGASTFQETQY
TRBV13 | ASSWDRDSGELF
TRBV7-2 | ASSLAGISYEQY
TRBV7-2 | ASSREVLSGPQH
TRBV6-1 | ASSERWVSENIQY
TRBV25-1 | ASRLGGADGYT
TRBV9 | ASSVWSRRDTDTQY
TRBV6-1 | ASSGLPGGRGTEAF
TRBV2 | ASSPGQVSYEQY
TRBV6-5 | ASSPDYLSYNEQF
TRBV4-1 | ASSQEGTGGNQPQH
TRBV7-2 | ASRYRDEKLF
TRBV6-5 | ASNPRGRGLETQY
TRBV11-2 | ASRQGVEQY
TRBV27 | ASSLWDRQDGTDTQY
TRBV6-5 | AARGRGPNYGYT
TRBV7-2 | ASSLGVLSSQIGYT
TRBV19 | ASSMGGEGHYEQY
TRBV11-3 | ASSLGSGASSYEQY
TRBV7-6 | ASSSTGGSSYEQY
TRBV29-1 | SARFRGTEAF
TRBV2 | ASSGFGGAEGYT
TRBV9 | ASSVGFGDTEAF
TRBV2 | ASRIGTETYEQY
TRBV9 | ASSVGTASYEQY
TRBV5-1 | ASSEDNPTYEQY
TRBV15 | ATSSRSARDNTGELF
TRBV6-6 | ASSYDAGGGEQY
TRBV5-1 | ASSLRTGGGETQY
TRBV7-2 | ASRPTRNTEAF
TRBV5-1 | ASSFGSPVETQY
TRBV9 | ASSTAGGTDQPQH
TRBV19 | ASSRGGLDDNYGYT
TRBV7-3 | ASSTGLASTDTQY
TRBV7-3 | ASSLQGGRNQPQH
TRBV19 | ASSSRDRNNSPLH
TRBV19 | ASSGQLSNYGYT
TRBV11-2 | ASSFGTLYGYT
TRBV4-3 | ASSSLGGGALGNTEAF
TRBV5-4 | ASRRSGTETYEQY
TRBV6-5 | ASSYSSRGDYNEQF
TRBV27 | ATRGGNTEAF
TRBV5-6 | ASSLGTGAQRYGYT
TRBV7-9 | ASSPMAVNYEQY
TRBV7-8 | ASSLGGGSYNEQF
TRBV5-5 | ASSLSSGLQETQY